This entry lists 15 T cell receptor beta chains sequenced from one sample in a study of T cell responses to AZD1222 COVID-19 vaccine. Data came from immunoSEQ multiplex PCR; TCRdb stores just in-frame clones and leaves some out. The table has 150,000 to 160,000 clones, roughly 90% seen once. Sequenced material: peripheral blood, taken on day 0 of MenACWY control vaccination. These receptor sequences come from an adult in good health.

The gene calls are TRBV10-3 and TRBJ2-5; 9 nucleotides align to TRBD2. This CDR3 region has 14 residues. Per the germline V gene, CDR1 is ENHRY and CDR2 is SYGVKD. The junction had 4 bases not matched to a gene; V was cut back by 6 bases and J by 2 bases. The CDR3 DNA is TGTGCCATCAGGGGAGCGGGGGGACAAGAGACCCAGTACTTC. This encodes CAIRGAGGQETQYF.

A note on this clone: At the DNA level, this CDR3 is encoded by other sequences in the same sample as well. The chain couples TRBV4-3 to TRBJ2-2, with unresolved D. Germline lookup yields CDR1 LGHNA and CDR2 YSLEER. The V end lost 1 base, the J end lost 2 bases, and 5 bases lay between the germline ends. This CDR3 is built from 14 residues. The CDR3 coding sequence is TGCGCCAGCAGCCAAGGGCCAAACACCGGGGAGCTGTTTTTT. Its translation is CASSQGPNTGELFF.

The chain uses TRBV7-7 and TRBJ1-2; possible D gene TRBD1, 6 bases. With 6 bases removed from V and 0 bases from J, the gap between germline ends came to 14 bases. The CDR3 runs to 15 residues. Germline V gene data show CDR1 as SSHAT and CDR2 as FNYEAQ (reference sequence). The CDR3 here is CASRPNRATNYGYTF. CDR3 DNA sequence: TGTGCCAGCAGACCGAACAGGGCCACTAACTATGGCTACACCTTC.

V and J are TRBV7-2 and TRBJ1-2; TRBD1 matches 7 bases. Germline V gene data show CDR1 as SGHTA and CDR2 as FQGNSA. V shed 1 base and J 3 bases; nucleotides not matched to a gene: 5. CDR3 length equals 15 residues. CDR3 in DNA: TGTGCCAGCAGCTTAGTCAACAGGGGTGACTATGGCTACACCTTC. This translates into CASSLVNRGDYGYTF.

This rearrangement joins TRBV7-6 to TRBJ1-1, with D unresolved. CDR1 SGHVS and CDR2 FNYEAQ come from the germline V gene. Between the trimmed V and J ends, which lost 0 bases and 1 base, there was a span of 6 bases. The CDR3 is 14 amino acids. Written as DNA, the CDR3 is TGTGCCAGCAGCTTAGCTGGGCAGAACACTGAAGCTTTCTTT. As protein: CASSLAGQNTEAFF.

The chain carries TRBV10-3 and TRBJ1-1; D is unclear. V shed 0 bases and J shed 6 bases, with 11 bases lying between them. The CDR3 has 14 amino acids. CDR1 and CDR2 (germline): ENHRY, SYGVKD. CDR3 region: CAISESGVGAEAFF. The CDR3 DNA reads TGTGCCATCAGTGAGTCTGGGGTCGGCGCTGAAGCTTTCTTT.

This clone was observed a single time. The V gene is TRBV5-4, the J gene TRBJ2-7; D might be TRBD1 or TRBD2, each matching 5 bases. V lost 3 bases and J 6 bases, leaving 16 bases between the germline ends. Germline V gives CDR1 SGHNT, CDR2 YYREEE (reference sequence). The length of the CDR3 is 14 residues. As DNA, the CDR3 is TGTGCCAGCAGCTACCCCGGGACGCAGGGCGAGCAGTACTTC. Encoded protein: CASSYPGTQGEQYF.

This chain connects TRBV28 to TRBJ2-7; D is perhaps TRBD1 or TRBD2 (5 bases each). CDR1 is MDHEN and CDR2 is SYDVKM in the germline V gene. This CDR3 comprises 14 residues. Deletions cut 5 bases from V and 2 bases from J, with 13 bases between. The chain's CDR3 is CASSHRDQTYEQYV. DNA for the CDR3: TGTGCCAGCAGTCACCGGGACCAAACCTACGAGCAGTACGTC.

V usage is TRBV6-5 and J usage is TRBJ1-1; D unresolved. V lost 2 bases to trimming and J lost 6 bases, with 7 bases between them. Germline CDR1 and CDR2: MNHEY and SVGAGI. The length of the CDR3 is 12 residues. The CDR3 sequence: CASSYPRAEAFF. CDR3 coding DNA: TGTGCCAGCAGTTACCCCCGGGCTGAAGCTTTCTTT.

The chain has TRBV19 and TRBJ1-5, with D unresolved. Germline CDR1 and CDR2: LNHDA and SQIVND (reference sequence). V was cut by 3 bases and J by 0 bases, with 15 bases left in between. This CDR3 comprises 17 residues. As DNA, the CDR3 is TGTGCCAGTAGTATCGGGCAGCCCGCATATAGCAATCAGCCCCAGCATTTT. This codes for CASSIGQPAYSNQPQHF.

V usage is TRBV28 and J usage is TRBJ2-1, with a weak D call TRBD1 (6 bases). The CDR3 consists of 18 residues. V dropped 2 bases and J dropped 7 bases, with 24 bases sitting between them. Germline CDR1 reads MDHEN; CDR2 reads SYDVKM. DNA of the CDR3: TGTGCCAGCAGTTTACTCCGGTTTACAGGGAAGGGGGAAAATGAGCAGTTCTTC. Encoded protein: CASSLLRFTGKGENEQFF.

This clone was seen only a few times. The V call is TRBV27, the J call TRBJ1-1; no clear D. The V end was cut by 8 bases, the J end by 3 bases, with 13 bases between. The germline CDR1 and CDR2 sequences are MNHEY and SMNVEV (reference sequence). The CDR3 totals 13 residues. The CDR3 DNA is TGTGCCAGCCGTCGAGTTTGGGACACTGAAGCTTTCTTT. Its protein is CASRRVWDTEAFF.

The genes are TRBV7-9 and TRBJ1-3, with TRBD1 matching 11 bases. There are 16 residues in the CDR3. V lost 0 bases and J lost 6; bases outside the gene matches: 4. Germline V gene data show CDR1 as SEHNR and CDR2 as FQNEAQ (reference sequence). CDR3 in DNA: TGTGCCAGCAGCTTAGCGCTCGGACAGGGGGCAAACACCATATATTTT. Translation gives CASSLALGQGANTIYF.

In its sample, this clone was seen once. In DNA, the CDR3 is TGTGCCACCGCGCCGGGGACAGGGGTTCAGCCCCAGCATTTT. It yields the protein CATAPGTGVQPQHF. V and J are TRBV24-1 and TRBJ1-5; 10 nucleotides agree with TRBD1. With 9 bases clipped from V and 6 bases from J, the junction kept 7 bases outside the gene matches. This CDR3 is built from 14 residues. Looked up from germline, CDR1 is KGHDR and CDR2 is SFDVKD.

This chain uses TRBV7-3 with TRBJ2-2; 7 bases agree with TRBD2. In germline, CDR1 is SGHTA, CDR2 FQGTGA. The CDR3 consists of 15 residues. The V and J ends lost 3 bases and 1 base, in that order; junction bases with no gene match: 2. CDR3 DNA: TGTGCCAGCAGCTTCTCTAGCGGGAACACCGGGGAGCTGTTTTTT. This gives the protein CASSFSSGNTGELFF.